This TCR beta chain was captured in a study of neurological immune-mediated disorders. This clonotype is deemed medium-sized (0.01 to 0.1%). Trimming stripped 0 bases from V and 7 bases from J, with 10 bases between. Looked up from germline, CDR1 is SEHNR and CDR2 is FQNEAQ (reference sequence). CDR3 length equals 14 residues. The cDNA was generated through 5'RACE incorporating 10-nucleotide random UMIs. TCRdb re-called the 5' RACE reads with MiXCR, one entry per CDR3 protein. The profile shows roughly 9,800 distinct CDR3 sequences, approximately 24% of them singletons. The TCR was taken from a woman in her 40s with multiple sclerosis. The sequencing input was CD8+ T cells from blood. The chain joins TRBV7-9 to TRBJ1-5; TRBD1 might be the D (5 bases). The CDR3 loop reads CASSLAGDGQPQHF. CDR3 nucleotide sequence: TGTGCCAGCAGCTTAGCAGGGGATGGGCAGCCCCAGCATTTT.